This is a list of T cell receptor beta chains from one sample in a study of T cells in Graves' hyperthyroidism and ophthalmopathy. TCRdb fed the multiplex PCR reads into MiXCR, producing one record per CDR3 protein. The sample comprises under 200,000 distinct CDR3 sequences, just under 9.5% of which are singletons, and roughly a fifth rests with the top ten. The sample was blood. The origin of the receptors is a woman between 18 and 30 years old with Graves' hyperthyroidism that later progressed to Graves' ophthalmopathy. The CDR3 runs from the conserved cysteine through the conserved F or W. D genes are given only for firm matches. A row's size may be missing; if present it is once, few, many or a size class.

v_call: TRBV29-1
j_call: TRBJ1-1
clone_size: many
d_call: .
cdr3_aa: CSVEKGHLNTEAFF
cdr3_nt: TGCAGCGTTGAAAAGGGACATCTGAACACTGAAGCTTTCTTT

v_call: TRBV12-3/TRBV12-4
j_call: TRBJ2-3
clone_size: many
d_call: .
cdr3_aa: CASSPGKTSTDTQYF
cdr3_nt: TGTGCCAGCAGTCCGGGGAAAACTAGCACAGATACGCAGTATTTT

v_call: TRBV5-1
j_call: TRBJ2-6
clone_size: .
d_call: .
cdr3_aa: CASNIFPTGNSGANVLTF
cdr3_nt: TGCGCCAGCAACATCTTCCCGACGGGAAACTCTGGGGCCAACGTCCTGACTTTC

v_call: TRBV9
j_call: TRBJ2-2
clone_size: many
d_call: .
cdr3_aa: CASTLKYGSGELFF
cdr3_nt: TGTGCCAGCACCCTCAAGTATGGGAGCGGGGAGCTGTTTTTT

v_call: TRBV2
j_call: TRBJ2-3
clone_size: many
d_call: .
cdr3_aa: CASSEALRSDTQYF
cdr3_nt: TGTGCCAGCAGTGAAGCGCTTCGCTCAGATACGCAGTATTTT

v_call: TRBV20-1
j_call: TRBJ2-3
clone_size: many
d_call: TRBD2
cdr3_aa: CSGLLAGKTDTQYF
cdr3_nt: TGCAGTGGCCTACTAGCGGGAAAAACAGATACGCAGTATTTT

v_call: TRBV6-6
j_call: TRBJ2-7
clone_size: few
d_call: .
cdr3_aa: CASSYPSLDSETYEQYF
cdr3_nt: TGTGCCAGCAGTTACCCGAGTTTAGACAGCGAAACCTACGAGCAGTACTTC

v_call: TRBV29-1
j_call: TRBJ2-3
clone_size: many
d_call: .
cdr3_aa: CSVGGLFTDTQYF
cdr3_nt: TGCAGCGTTGGGGGACTTTTCACAGATACGCAGTATTTT

v_call: TRBV10-3
j_call: TRBJ2-5
clone_size: many
d_call: TRBD1
cdr3_aa: CAISPRTGVGETQYF
cdr3_nt: TGTGCCATCAGTCCTAGGACAGGGGTGGGGGAGACCCAGTACTTC

v_call: TRBV14
j_call: TRBJ2-1
clone_size: many
d_call: TRBD2
cdr3_aa: CASSQDREREMDNEQFF
cdr3_nt: TGTGCCAGCAGCCAAGATCGGGAGCGGGAGATGGACAATGAGCAGTTCTTC

v_call: TRBV30
j_call: TRBJ1-5
clone_size: .
d_call: TRBD1
cdr3_aa: CAWSVTGGQSGQPQHF
cdr3_nt: TGTGCCTGGAGTGTGACAGGGGGCCAAAGTGGCCAGCCCCAGCATTTT

v_call: TRBV7-2
j_call: TRBJ2-2
clone_size: many
d_call: .
cdr3_aa: CASSLDPPNTGELFF
cdr3_nt: TGTGCCAGCAGCTTAGATCCCCCGAACACCGGGGAGCTGTTTTTT

v_call: TRBV3-1
j_call: TRBJ2-7
clone_size: .
d_call: .
cdr3_aa: CASSQGTAGDEQYF
cdr3_nt: TGTGCCAGCAGCCAAGGGACAGCCGGGGACGAGCAGTACTTC

v_call: TRBV9
j_call: TRBJ2-1
clone_size: .
d_call: TRBD2
cdr3_aa: CASSVEGLVDSNEQFF
cdr3_nt: TGTGCCAGCAGCGTCGAGGGACTAGTTGATTCCAATGAGCAGTTCTTC

v_call: TRBV9
j_call: TRBJ1-6
clone_size: .
d_call: TRBD1
cdr3_aa: CASSPPDRGRAPLHF
cdr3_nt: TGTGCCAGCAGCCCACCAGACAGGGGTCGGGCACCCCTCCACTTT

v_call: TRBV28
j_call: TRBJ1-5
clone_size: many
d_call: TRBD1
cdr3_aa: CASSLLGGTGGFFGQPQHF
cdr3_nt: TGTGCCAGCAGTTTATTAGGTGGGACAGGGGGATTTTTCGGACAGCCCCAGCATTTT

v_call: TRBV24-1
j_call: TRBJ2-5
clone_size: few
d_call: .
cdr3_aa: CAIRPLEGVGFAGDF
cdr3_nt: TGTGCCATACGACCCTTGGAGGGGGTTGGGTTTGCGGGTGACTTC

v_call: TRBV20-1
j_call: TRBJ2-5
clone_size: .
d_call: TRBD2
cdr3_aa: CSATPGRERRETQYF
cdr3_nt: TGCAGTGCTACCCCGGGGCGGGAGAGGAGGGAGACCCAGTACTTC

v_call: TRBV19
j_call: TRBJ2-2
clone_size: few
d_call: .
cdr3_aa: CASSIGLANTGELFF
cdr3_nt: TGTGCCAGTAGTATAGGACTAGCGAACACCGGGGAGCTGTTTTTT

v_call: TRBV29-1
j_call: TRBJ2-1
clone_size: many
d_call: TRBD1
cdr3_aa: CSARQGSSEQFF
cdr3_nt: TGCAGCGCTAGACAGGGAAGCAGTGAGCAGTTCTTC

v_call: TRBV5-6
j_call: TRBJ2-3
clone_size: few
d_call: .
cdr3_aa: CASSLDAGVRDTQYF
cdr3_nt: TGTGCCAGCAGCTTGGATGCAGGGGTAAGAGATACGCAGTATTTT

v_call: TRBV5-5
j_call: TRBJ2-5
clone_size: many
d_call: .
cdr3_aa: CASSVTGGEETQYF
cdr3_nt: TGTGCCAGCAGCGTGACGGGGGGCGAGGAGACCCAGTACTTC

v_call: TRBV4-1
j_call: TRBJ1-2
clone_size: .
d_call: .
cdr3_aa: CASSASRDTARYGYTF
cdr3_nt: TGCGCCAGCAGCGCCAGCCGGGACACCGCCCGCTATGGCTACACCTTC

v_call: TRBV6-5
j_call: TRBJ2-7
clone_size: many
d_call: .
cdr3_aa: CASSYRGSPGHYEQYF
cdr3_nt: TGTGCCAGCAGTTACAGGGGCTCCCCCGGACATTACGAGCAGTACTTC

v_call: TRBV19
j_call: TRBJ1-5
clone_size: few
d_call: .
cdr3_aa: CASRAEGQPQHF
cdr3_nt: TGTGCCAGTAGAGCAGAAGGGCAGCCCCAGCATTTT

v_call: TRBV19
j_call: TRBJ1-1
clone_size: many
d_call: .
cdr3_aa: CASSAYRISTEAFF
cdr3_nt: TGTGCCAGTAGTGCTTACAGGATTAGCACTGAAGCTTTCTTT

v_call: TRBV27
j_call: TRBJ1-6
clone_size: many
d_call: .
cdr3_aa: CASSLLPGQYNSPLHF
cdr3_nt: TGTGCCAGCAGTTTATTACCAGGACAATATAATTCACCCCTCCACTTT

v_call: TRBV3-1
j_call: TRBJ2-5
clone_size: many
d_call: .
cdr3_aa: CASSPWTAQETQYF
cdr3_nt: TGTGCCAGCAGCCCGTGGACAGCCCAAGAGACCCAGTACTTC

v_call: TRBV6-1
j_call: TRBJ2-3
clone_size: many
d_call: TRBD2
cdr3_aa: CASSLRLAGVEDTQYF
cdr3_nt: TGTGCCAGCAGCTTGAGGCTAGCGGGAGTAGAAGATACGCAGTATTTT

v_call: TRBV9
j_call: TRBJ1-6
clone_size: few
d_call: .
cdr3_aa: CASSSTSSPLHF
cdr3_nt: TGTGCCAGCAGCTCTACATCATCACCCCTCCACTTT

v_call: TRBV9
j_call: TRBJ2-7
clone_size: .
d_call: TRBD1
cdr3_aa: CASSSGTGGEYEQYF
cdr3_nt: TGTGCCAGCAGCTCGGGGACAGGGGGCGAGTACGAGCAGTACTTC

v_call: TRBV6-2/TRBV6-3
j_call: TRBJ2-2
clone_size: .
d_call: TRBD2
cdr3_aa: CASTRRLAGGQVTGELFF
cdr3_nt: TGTGCCAGCACTCGAAGACTAGCGGGGGGGCAGGTTACCGGGGAGCTGTTTTTT

v_call: TRBV5-5
j_call: TRBJ1-2
clone_size: .
d_call: .
cdr3_aa: CASSGRDTKEGFNYGYTF
cdr3_nt: TGTGCCAGCAGCGGCCGGGACACTAAAGAAGGATTTAACTATGGCTACACCTTC

v_call: TRBV7-2
j_call: TRBJ2-1
clone_size: many
d_call: TRBD2
cdr3_aa: CASSLWSGGNEQFF
cdr3_nt: TGTGCCAGCAGCTTGTGGTCGGGGGGCAATGAGCAGTTCTTC

v_call: TRBV20-1
j_call: TRBJ2-4
clone_size: many
d_call: TRBD2
cdr3_aa: CSAQDSGGATKNIQYF
cdr3_nt: TGCAGTGCCCAAGATAGCGGGGGGGCGACCAAAAACATTCAGTACTTC

v_call: TRBV7-9
j_call: TRBJ1-2
clone_size: many
d_call: TRBD1
cdr3_aa: CASSLNRGDYGYTF
cdr3_nt: TGTGCCAGCAGCTTAAACAGGGGGGACTATGGCTACACCTTC

v_call: TRBV30
j_call: TRBJ1-5
clone_size: many
d_call: .
cdr3_aa: CAWSVTGGRGQPQHF
cdr3_nt: TGTGCCTGGAGTGTAACCGGGGGAAGGGGACAGCCCCAGCATTTT

v_call: TRBV2
j_call: TRBJ2-7
clone_size: few
d_call: .
cdr3_aa: CASSEASRGGEQYF
cdr3_nt: TGTGCCAGCAGTGAAGCGTCGAGGGGTGGCGAGCAGTACTTC

v_call: TRBV7-8
j_call: TRBJ2-7
clone_size: few
d_call: .
cdr3_aa: CASNPDSTYEQYF
cdr3_nt: TGTGCCAGCAACCCGGACAGCACCTACGAGCAGTACTTC

v_call: TRBV19
j_call: TRBJ1-5
clone_size: .
d_call: .
cdr3_aa: CASSIEGARQSNQPQHF
cdr3_nt: TGTGCCAGTAGTATAGAGGGGGCGCGGCAGAGCAATCAGCCCCAGCATTTT

v_call: TRBV7-2
j_call: TRBJ1-2
clone_size: many
d_call: .
cdr3_aa: CASSSGTRYGYTF
cdr3_nt: TGTGCCAGCAGCTCCGGGACACGCTATGGCTACACCTTC

v_call: TRBV3-1
j_call: TRBJ1-6
clone_size: .
d_call: .
cdr3_aa: CASSQGTIASPLHF
cdr3_nt: TGTGCCAGCAGCCAAGGGACAATCGCTTCACCCCTCCACTTT

v_call: TRBV29-1
j_call: TRBJ2-5
clone_size: many
d_call: TRBD2
cdr3_aa: CSVLDRERTSGQETQYF
cdr3_nt: TGCAGCGTTTTGGACAGGGAGAGGACTAGCGGCCAAGAGACCCAGTACTTC

v_call: TRBV7-9
j_call: TRBJ2-1
clone_size: few
d_call: TRBD2
cdr3_aa: CASSLAGGRYEQFF
cdr3_nt: TGTGCCAGCAGTCTAGCGGGGGGGAGGTATGAGCAGTTCTTC

v_call: TRBV7-3
j_call: TRBJ2-5
clone_size: many
d_call: TRBD2
cdr3_aa: CASSLVAGIQETQYF
cdr3_nt: TGTGCCAGCAGCTTAGTAGCGGGGATCCAAGAGACCCAGTACTTC

v_call: TRBV18
j_call: TRBJ1-4
clone_size: many
d_call: .
cdr3_aa: CASSPFDSNEKLFF
cdr3_nt: TGTGCCAGCTCACCGTTCGACAGTAATGAAAAACTGTTTTTT

v_call: TRBV4-1
j_call: TRBJ1-2
clone_size: few
d_call: .
cdr3_aa: CASSQIILDYGYTF
cdr3_nt: TGCGCCAGCAGCCAAATAATCCTGGACTATGGCTACACCTTC

v_call: TRBV11-3
j_call: TRBJ2-5
clone_size: .
d_call: TRBD2
cdr3_aa: CASSLGASGSLGGETQYF
cdr3_nt: TGTGCCAGCAGCTTAGGCGCTAGCGGGAGTTTGGGAGGAGAGACCCAGTACTTC

v_call: TRBV3-1
j_call: TRBJ2-1
clone_size: many
d_call: TRBD2
cdr3_aa: CASSRTSGDNEQFF
cdr3_nt: TGTGCCAGCAGCCGGACTAGCGGGGACAATGAGCAGTTCTTC

v_call: TRBV19
j_call: TRBJ2-1
clone_size: few
d_call: TRBD2
cdr3_aa: CASSRTSGTNEQFF
cdr3_nt: TGTGCCAGTAGTAGGACTAGCGGGACAAATGAGCAGTTCTTC

v_call: TRBV6-2/TRBV6-3
j_call: TRBJ2-2
clone_size: many
d_call: TRBD1
cdr3_aa: CASSGDRSRPNTGELFF
cdr3_nt: TGTGCCAGCAGCGGGGACAGGAGTCGCCCGAACACCGGGGAGCTGTTTTTT

v_call: TRBV12-3/TRBV12-4
j_call: TRBJ1-2
clone_size: many
d_call: TRBD1
cdr3_aa: CASRETGRGGYYGYTF
cdr3_nt: TGTGCCAGCAGGGAGACAGGGCGAGGGGGATACTATGGCTACACCTTC

v_call: TRBV4-2
j_call: TRBJ2-7
clone_size: many
d_call: .
cdr3_aa: CASSRGGVSSYEQYF
cdr3_nt: TGTGCCAGCAGCCGGGGCGGGGTTAGCTCCTACGAGCAGTACTTC

v_call: TRBV2
j_call: TRBJ1-1
clone_size: many
d_call: .
cdr3_aa: CASSFTGMGNTEAFF
cdr3_nt: TGTGCCAGCAGTTTTACAGGGATGGGAAACACTGAAGCTTTCTTT

v_call: TRBV20-1
j_call: TRBJ2-5
clone_size: many
d_call: .
cdr3_aa: CSARERTVETQYF
cdr3_nt: TGCAGTGCTAGAGAAAGGACAGTTGAGACCCAGTACTTC

v_call: TRBV9
j_call: TRBJ1-1
clone_size: .
d_call: .
cdr3_aa: CASSTDGNTEAFF
cdr3_nt: TGTGCCAGCAGCACTGACGGGAACACTGAAGCTTTCTTT

v_call: TRBV5-8
j_call: TRBJ1-1
clone_size: few
d_call: .
cdr3_aa: CASQEGVGAEAFF
cdr3_nt: TGTGCCAGCCAAGAGGGGGTCGGGGCTGAAGCTTTCTTT

v_call: TRBV6-1
j_call: TRBJ1-5
clone_size: .
d_call: .
cdr3_aa: CASSEPATGNQPQHF
cdr3_nt: TGTGCCAGCAGTGAACCTGCGACAGGCAATCAGCCCCAGCATTTT

v_call: TRBV19
j_call: TRBJ2-1
clone_size: .
d_call: .
cdr3_aa: CASSIGFNEQFF
cdr3_nt: TGTGCCAGTAGTATAGGTTTTAATGAGCAGTTCTTC

v_call: TRBV3-1
j_call: TRBJ1-5
clone_size: .
d_call: TRBD1
cdr3_aa: CASSLQGQGAQPQHF
cdr3_nt: TGTGCCAGCAGCCTCCAGGGACAGGGAGCCCAGCCCCAGCATTTT